This T cell receptor beta chain was profiled in a study of naive and memory T cell subsets. CMV status came from CD4+ IFNgamma after overnight CMV lysate stimulation. After CD4 positive bead selection, the CD4-negative fraction gave CD8 T cells. The beta constant-region primer was an equimolar mix of two oligonucleotides covering TRBC1 and TRBC2. An oligonucleotide with the SP2 primer and a 12-nucleotide UMI was ligated to the cDNA 3' end. TCRdb re-called the UMI-ligation and nested PCR reads through MiXCR, storing one row per CDR3 protein. The sample has around 160,000 distinct CDR3 sequences; about 17% are singletons. Per germline, CDR1 SEHNR and CDR2 FQNEAQ (reference sequence). V shed 1 base, J shed 6 bases, and the junction held 5 bases outside the gene matches. The CDR3 runs to 14 residues.

The sequence was obtained from a human donor in good health. The chain carries TRBV7-9 and TRBJ1-2, with 7 bases aligning to TRBD1. The sample consisted of naive CD4+ T cells from blood. The CDR3 here is CASSLGGTANGYTF. The CDR3 bases are TGTGCCAGCAGCTTAGGAGGGACAGCTAATGGCTACACCTTC.